The present T cell receptor beta chain was sequenced within a study of blood T cell repertoires in COVID-19. Across the whole study: Acute and convalescent COVID-19 samples came from the United States, Italy and Spain.

Trimming cost V 4 bases and J 4 bases, with 14 bases left between them. The CDR3 sequence is 15 residues long. Looked up from germline, CDR1 is LGHDT and CDR2 is YNNKEL (reference sequence). Clones were sequenced by immunoSEQ multiplex PCR, and TCRdb holds only the in-frame ones, with some missing. There are about 200,000 clones in the sample; approximately 90% occur only once, and about 10% lies in the top ten. The material sequenced was peripheral blood. The chain joins TRBV3-1 (or the pseudogene TRBV3-2) to TRBJ2-1; D remains unclear. This TCR was recovered from a woman in her fifties or sixties with COVID-19, enrolled during active disease. CDR3 coding DNA: TGTGCCAGCAGCCCCGAATACCGACTGTACAATGAGCAGTTCTTC. Protein: CASSPEYRLYNEQFF.